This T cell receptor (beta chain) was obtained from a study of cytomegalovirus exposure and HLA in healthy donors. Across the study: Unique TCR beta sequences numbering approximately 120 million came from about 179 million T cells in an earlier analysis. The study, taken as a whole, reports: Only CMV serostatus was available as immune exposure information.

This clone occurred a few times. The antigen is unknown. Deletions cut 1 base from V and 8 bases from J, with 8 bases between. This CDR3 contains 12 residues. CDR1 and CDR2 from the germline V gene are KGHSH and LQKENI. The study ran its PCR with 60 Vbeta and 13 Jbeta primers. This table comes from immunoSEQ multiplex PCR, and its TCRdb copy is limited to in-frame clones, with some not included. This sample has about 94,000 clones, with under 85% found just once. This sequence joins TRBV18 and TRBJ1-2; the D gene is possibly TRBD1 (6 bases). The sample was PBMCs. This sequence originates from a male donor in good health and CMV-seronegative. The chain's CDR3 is CASSPQGTGYTF. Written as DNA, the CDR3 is TGTGCCAGCTCACCACAAGGGACAGGCTACACCTTC.